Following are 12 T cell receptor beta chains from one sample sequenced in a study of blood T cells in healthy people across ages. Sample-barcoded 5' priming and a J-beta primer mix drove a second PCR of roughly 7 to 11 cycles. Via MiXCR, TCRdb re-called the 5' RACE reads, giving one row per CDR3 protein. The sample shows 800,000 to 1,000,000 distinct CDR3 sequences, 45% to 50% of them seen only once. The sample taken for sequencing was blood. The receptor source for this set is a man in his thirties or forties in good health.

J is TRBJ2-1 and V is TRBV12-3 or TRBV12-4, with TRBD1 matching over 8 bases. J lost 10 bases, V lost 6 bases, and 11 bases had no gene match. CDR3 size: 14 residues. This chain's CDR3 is CASSGQGISYEQFF. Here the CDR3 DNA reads TGTGCCAGCAGCGGACAGGGTATCTCCTACGAGCAGTTCTTC.

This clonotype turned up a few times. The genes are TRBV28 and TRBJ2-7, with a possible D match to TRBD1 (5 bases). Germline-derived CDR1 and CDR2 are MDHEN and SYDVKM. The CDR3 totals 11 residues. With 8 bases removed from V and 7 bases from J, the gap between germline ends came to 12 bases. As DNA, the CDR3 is TGTGCCAGCGGACAAGTGGGGGAGCAGTACTTC. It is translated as CASGQVGEQYF. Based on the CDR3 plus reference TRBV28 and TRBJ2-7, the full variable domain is DVKVTQSSRYLVKRTGEKVFLECVQDMDHENMFWYRQDPGLGLRLIYFSYDVKMKEKGDIPEGYSVSREKKERFSLILESASTNQTSMYLCASGQVGEQYFGPGTRLTVT.

This CDR3 reads CASSTGTGLQETQYF. The CDR3 nucleotides read TGTGCCAGCAGTACCGGGACAGGTTTACAAGAGACCCAGTACTTC. The chain combines TRBV6-5 with TRBJ2-5, with 8 bases fitting TRBD1. V lost 5 bases and J lost 2; bases outside the gene matches: 7. Germline CDR1 MNHEY, CDR2 SVGAGI. The length of the CDR3 is 15 residues.

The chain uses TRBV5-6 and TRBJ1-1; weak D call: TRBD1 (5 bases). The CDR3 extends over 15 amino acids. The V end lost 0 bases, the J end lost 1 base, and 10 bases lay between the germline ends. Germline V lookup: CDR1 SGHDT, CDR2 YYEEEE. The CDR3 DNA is TGTGCCAGCAGCTTGGGGGACCGCCAGAACACTGAAGCTTTCTTT. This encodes CASSLGDRQNTEAFF.

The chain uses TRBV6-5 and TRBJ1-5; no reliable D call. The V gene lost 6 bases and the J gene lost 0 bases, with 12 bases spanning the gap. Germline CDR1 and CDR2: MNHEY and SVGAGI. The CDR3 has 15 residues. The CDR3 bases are TGTGCCAGCAGCCTAAGCTCACATAGCAATCAGCCCCAGCATTTT. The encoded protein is CASSLSSHSNQPQHF.

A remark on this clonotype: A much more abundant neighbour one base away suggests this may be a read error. The CDR3, as DNA: TGCAGCGTCTCAGGGGGGCAATCCGAGCAGTACTTC. This codes for CSVSGGQSEQYF. The chain is built from TRBV29-1 and TRBJ2-7, with TRBD1 as a possible D gene (7 bases). Germline assignment: CDR1 SQVTM and CDR2 ANQGSEA. This CDR3 is 12 amino acids long. Between the trimmed V and J ends, which lost 6 bases and 6 bases, there was a span of 15 bases.

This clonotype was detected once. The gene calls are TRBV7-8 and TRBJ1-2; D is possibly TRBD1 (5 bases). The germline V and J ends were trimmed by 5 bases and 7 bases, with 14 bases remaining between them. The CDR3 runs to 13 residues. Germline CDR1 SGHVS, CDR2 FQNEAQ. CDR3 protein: CASSAWTTTGYTF. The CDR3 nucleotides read TGTGCCAGCAGCGCCTGGACAACCACTGGCTACACCTTC.

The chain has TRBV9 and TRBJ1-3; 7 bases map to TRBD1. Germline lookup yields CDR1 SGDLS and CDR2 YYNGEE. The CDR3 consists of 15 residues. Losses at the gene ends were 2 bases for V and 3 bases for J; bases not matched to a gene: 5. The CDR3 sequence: CASSVTGENGNTIYF. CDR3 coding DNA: TGTGCCAGCAGCGTTACAGGGGAAAATGGAAACACCATATATTTT. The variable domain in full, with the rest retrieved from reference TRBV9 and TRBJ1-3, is DSGVTQTPKHLITATGQRVTLRCSPRSGDLSVYWYQQSLDQGLQFLIQYYNGEERAKGNILERFSAQQFPDLHSELNLSSLELGDSALYFCASSVTGENGNTIYFGEGSWLTVV.

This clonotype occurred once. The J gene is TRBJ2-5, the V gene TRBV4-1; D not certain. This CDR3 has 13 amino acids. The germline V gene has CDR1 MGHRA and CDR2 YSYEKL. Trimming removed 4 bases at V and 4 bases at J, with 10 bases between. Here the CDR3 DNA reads TGCGCCAGCAGCCTCCGGCCTATAGAGACCCAGTACTTC. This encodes CASSLRPIETQYF.

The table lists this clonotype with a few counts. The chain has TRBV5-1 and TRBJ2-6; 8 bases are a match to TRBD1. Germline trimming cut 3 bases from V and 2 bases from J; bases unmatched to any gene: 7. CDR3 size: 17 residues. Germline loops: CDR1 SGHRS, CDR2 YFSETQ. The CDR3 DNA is TGCGCCAGCAGCTGGGACGGACAGGGCACTGGGGCCAACGTCCTGACTTTC. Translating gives CASSWDGQGTGANVLTF.

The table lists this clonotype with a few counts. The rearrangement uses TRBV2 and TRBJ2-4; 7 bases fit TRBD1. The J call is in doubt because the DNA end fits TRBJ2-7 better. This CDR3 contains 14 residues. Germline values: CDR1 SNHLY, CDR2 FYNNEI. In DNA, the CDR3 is TGTGCCAGCAGATTAAGGACAGGTACCTACGAGCAGTACTTC. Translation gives CASRLRTGTYEQYF.

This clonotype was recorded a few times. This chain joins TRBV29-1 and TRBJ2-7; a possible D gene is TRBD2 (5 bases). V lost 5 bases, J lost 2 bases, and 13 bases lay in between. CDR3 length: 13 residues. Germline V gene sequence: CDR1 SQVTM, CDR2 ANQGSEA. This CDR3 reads CSVQRAGTYEQYF. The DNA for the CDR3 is TGCAGCGTTCAGAGGGCAGGTACCTACGAGCAGTACTTC.